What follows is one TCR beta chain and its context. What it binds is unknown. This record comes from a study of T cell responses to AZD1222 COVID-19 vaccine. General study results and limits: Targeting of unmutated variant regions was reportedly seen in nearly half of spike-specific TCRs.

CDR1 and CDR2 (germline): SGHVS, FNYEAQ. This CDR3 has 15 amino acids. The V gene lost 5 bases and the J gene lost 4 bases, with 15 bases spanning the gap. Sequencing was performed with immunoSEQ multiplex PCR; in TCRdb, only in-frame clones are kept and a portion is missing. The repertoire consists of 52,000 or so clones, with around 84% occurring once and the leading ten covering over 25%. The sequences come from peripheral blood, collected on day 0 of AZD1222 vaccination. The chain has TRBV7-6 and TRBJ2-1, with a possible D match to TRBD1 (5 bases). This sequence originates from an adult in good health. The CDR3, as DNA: TGTGCCAGCAGCCCCGTGGGGCAGAGTTACAATGAGCAGTTCTTC. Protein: CASSPVGQSYNEQFF.